The entry below describes one T cell receptor beta chain. Its antigen remains unidentified. Though nominally healthy at sampling, donors likely had unrecorded immune exposures. The data derive from a study of cytomegalovirus exposure and HLA in healthy donors. General study points: Among immune exposure information, only CMV serostatus was available. Common viral pathogens seemed to be connected with several of the most significant clusters, according to a later analysis.

Researchers ran the PCR with 60 Vbeta and 13 Jbeta primers. The table came from immunoSEQ multiplex PCR; TCRdb's copy has only in-frame clones and leaves some out. The table lists 150,000 to 200,000 clones, 70% to 80% of them singletons. V was clipped by 3 bases and J by 12 bases, with 14 bases between them. Germline V gene data show CDR1 as LGHNA and CDR2 as YSLEER. There are 13 residues in the CDR3. The sequenced material came from PBMCs. The receptor was derived from a woman in her forties in good health and CMV-seronegative. This chain uses TRBV4-3 with TRBJ1-4; a weak D match, TRBD1 (6 bases). The CDR3 reads CASSHLPRTELFF. Here the CDR3 DNA reads TGCGCCAGCAGCCATCTGCCTCGGACAGAACTGTTTTTT.